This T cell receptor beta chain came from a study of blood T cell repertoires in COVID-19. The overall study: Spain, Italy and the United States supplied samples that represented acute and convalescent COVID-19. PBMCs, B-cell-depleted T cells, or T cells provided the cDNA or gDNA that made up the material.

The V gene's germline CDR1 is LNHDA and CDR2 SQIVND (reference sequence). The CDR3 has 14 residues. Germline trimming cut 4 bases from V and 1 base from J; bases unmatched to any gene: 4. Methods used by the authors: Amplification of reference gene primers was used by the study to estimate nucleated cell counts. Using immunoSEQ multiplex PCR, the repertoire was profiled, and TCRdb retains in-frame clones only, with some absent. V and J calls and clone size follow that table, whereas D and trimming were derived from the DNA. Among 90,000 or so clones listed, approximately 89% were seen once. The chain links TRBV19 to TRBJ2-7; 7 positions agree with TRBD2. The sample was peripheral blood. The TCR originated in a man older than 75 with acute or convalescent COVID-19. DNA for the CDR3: TGTGCCAGTAGTAAGAGCGGGGCTTCCTACGAGCAGTACTTC. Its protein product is CASSKSGASYEQYF. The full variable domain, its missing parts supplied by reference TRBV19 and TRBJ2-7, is DGGITQSPKYLFRKEGQNVTLSCEQNLNHDAMYWYRQDPGQGLRLIYYSQIVNDFQKGDIAEGYSVSREKKESFPLTVTSAQKNPTAFYLCASSKSGASYEQYFGPGTRLTVT.